The source of this T cell receptor (beta chain) is a study of T cell responses to AZD1222 COVID-19 vaccine. As concerns this clone: Its antigen is unidentified.

The V and J ends lost 5 bases and 9 bases respectively, with 17 bases between them. The CDR3 runs to 14 residues. Per the germline V gene, CDR1 is SGHTA and CDR2 is FQGNSA. Sequenced by immunoSEQ multiplex PCR; TCRdb stores in-frame clones only, minus some. The sample holds roughly 77,000 clones, 90% to 95% seen once. Study-level points and caveats: It should be noted that donors were predominantly white British and more often female, and clonal diversity was possibly underestimated. Only five to seven individuals given AZD1222 were seropositive at baseline. Repertoires were obtained only post-peak T cell response.

Sample: peripheral blood, taken on day 0 of AZD1222 vaccination. This chain uses TRBV7-2 with TRBJ2-4; D might be TRBD1 (6 bases). This TCR came from an adult in good health. CDR3 region: CASSPPQGYVIQYF. The CDR3 DNA reads as TGTGCCAGCAGCCCTCCACAGGGTTATGTCATTCAGTACTTC.